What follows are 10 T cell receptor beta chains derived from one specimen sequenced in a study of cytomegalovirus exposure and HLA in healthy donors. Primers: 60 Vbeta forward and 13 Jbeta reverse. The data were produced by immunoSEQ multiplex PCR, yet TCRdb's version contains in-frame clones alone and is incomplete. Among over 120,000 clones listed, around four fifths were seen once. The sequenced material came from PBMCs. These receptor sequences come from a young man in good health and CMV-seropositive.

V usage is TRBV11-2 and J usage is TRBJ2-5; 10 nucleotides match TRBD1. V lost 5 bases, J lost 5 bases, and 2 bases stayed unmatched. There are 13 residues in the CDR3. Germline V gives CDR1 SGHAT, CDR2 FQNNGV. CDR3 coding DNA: TGTGCCAGCAGCCCGGACAGGGGGGAGACCCAGTACTTC. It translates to CASSPDRGETQYF.

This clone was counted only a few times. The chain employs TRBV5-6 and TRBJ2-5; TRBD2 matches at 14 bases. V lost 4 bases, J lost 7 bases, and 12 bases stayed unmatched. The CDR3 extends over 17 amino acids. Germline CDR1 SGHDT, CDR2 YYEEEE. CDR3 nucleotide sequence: TGTGCCAGCAGCGGCTGGGGACTAGCGGGGGACGGGGGGACCCAGTACTTC. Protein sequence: CASSGWGLAGDGGTQYF.

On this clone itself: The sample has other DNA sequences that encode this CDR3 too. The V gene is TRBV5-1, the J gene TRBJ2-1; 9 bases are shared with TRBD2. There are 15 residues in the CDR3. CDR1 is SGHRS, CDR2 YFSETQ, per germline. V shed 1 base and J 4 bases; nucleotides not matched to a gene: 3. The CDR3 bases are TGCGCCAGCAGCTTGTTAGCGGGAGAGTACAATGAGCAGTTCTTC. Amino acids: CASSLLAGEYNEQFF.

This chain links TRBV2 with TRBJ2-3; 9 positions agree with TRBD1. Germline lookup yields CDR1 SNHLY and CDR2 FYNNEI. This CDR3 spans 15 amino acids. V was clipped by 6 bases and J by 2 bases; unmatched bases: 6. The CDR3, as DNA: TGTGCCAGCAGCGGACAGGGGACTAACACAGATACGCAGTATTTT. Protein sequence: CASSGQGTNTDTQYF.

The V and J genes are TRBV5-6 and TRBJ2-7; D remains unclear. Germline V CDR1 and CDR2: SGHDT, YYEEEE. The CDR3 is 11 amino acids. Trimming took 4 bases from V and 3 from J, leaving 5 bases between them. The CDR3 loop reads CASSQHYEQYF. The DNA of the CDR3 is TGTGCCAGCAGCCAACACTACGAGCAGTACTTC.

CDR3 sequence: CASSGDGNTIYF. CDR3 bases: TGTGCCAGTTCGGGGGACGGAAACACCATATATTTT. This chain uses TRBV11-3 with TRBJ1-3; the D gene is possibly TRBD1 (5 bases). The germline gives CDR1 SGHNT, CDR2 YENEEA. The CDR3 length is 12 residues. V lost 9 bases to trimming and J lost 4 bases, with 10 bases between them.

The CDR3 bases are TGTGCCACCAGCAGAGACCGTCCCTCCGGGGAGCTGTTTTTT. It specifies CATSRDRPSGELFF. J is TRBJ2-2 and V is TRBV15; no clear D gene. CDR1 is LNHNV and CDR2 is YYDKDF in the germline V gene (reference sequence). The V gene lost 0 bases and the J gene lost 6 bases, with 8 bases spanning the gap. The CDR3 is 14 residues long.

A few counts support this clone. The CDR3 region is CASSALTGGNEKLFF. Here the CDR3 DNA reads TGTGCCAGTAGTGCCTTGACAGGGGGAAATGAAAAACTGTTTTTT. V and J are TRBV19 and TRBJ1-4; the match to TRBD1 covers 9 bases. This CDR3 is built from 15 residues. Looked up from germline, CDR1 is LNHDA and CDR2 is SQIVND (reference sequence). The junction had 6 bases not matched to a gene; V was cut back by 5 bases and J by 5 bases.

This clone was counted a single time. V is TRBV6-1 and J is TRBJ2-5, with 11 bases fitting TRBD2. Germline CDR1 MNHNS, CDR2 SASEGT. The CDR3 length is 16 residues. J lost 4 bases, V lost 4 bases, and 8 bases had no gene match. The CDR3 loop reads CASSANSGGARETQYF. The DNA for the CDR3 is TGTGCCAGCAGTGCGAATAGCGGGGGGGCCAGAGAGACCCAGTACTTC.

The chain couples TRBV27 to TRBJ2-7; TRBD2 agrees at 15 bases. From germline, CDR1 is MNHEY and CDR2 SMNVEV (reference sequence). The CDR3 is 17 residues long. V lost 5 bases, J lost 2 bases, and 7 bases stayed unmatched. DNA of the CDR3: TGTGCCAGCAGTCCGGGACTAGCGGGAGGTGGGGCCTACGAGCAGTACTTC. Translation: CASSPGLAGGGAYEQYF.